This TCR beta chain is from a study of circulating and synovial CD4+ cells in juvenile arthritis. Clones were sequenced by immunoSEQ multiplex PCR, and TCRdb holds only the in-frame ones, with some missing. The table has about 33,000 clones, more than 90% seen once. Concerning this clone: Its target is not known.

CDR3 length: 16 amino acids. The ends were cut back, 0 bases at V and 5 bases at J, with 16 bases in the middle. Germline V gives CDR1 MNHEY, CDR2 SVGAGI. Study results and limitations: Traditional Vbeta family usage analysis missed the pathogenic-like versus bulk difference. These blood cells shared more CDR3 sequences with synovium than bulk blood. Diversity here was lower than in bulk blood CD4 cells. CPL versus bulk CD4 samples: T cell genome counts differed by at least an order of magnitude.

This chain joins TRBV6-5 and TRBJ1-1; TRBD1 is a possible D gene (6 bases). The receptor was derived from a human donor with juvenile idiopathic arthritis. The sample taken for sequencing was CD4+ T cells from blood. Here the CDR3 reads CASSYSTKQGMTEAFF. DNA for the CDR3: TGTGCCAGCAGTTACTCGACCAAACAGGGAATGACTGAAGCTTTCTTT.